This TCR beta chain appears in the sequencing data of a study of Graves' ophthalmopathy and Graves' hyperthyroidism. For the study at large: Investigators collected peripheral blood at initial diagnosis, before any treatment was given.

Ophthalmopathy-affected donors exhibited moderate-to-severe activity, CAS ≥3, NOSPECS ≥4, and duration under 3 months. RNA transcripts provided the template for amplifying TCR beta CDR3 regions. Second-round multiplex PCR came after a first-round RT-PCR that employed HTBI primers. A single record per CDR3 protein comes from TCRdb applying MiXCR to the multiplex PCR reads. Among 200,000 to 250,000 distinct CDR3 sequences listed, around 45% were seen once. General study findings and limits: Sensitivity of about 70% and specificity of about 72% were achieved by the model that predicted ophthalmopathy progression.

As concerns this clonotype: Its antigen is still unknown.

Germline V CDR1 and CDR2: SEHNR, FQNEAQ (reference sequence). The CDR3 covers 13 residues. Trimming cost V 5 bases and J 4 bases, with 10 bases left between them. The sample was peripheral blood. V is TRBV7-9 and J is TRBJ2-3; the D is unclear. The TCR originated in an adult man with Graves' ophthalmopathy. The CDR3 region is CASSQLVADTQYF. DNA of the CDR3: TGTGCCAGCAGCCAGCTTGTGGCAGATACGCAGTATTTT.